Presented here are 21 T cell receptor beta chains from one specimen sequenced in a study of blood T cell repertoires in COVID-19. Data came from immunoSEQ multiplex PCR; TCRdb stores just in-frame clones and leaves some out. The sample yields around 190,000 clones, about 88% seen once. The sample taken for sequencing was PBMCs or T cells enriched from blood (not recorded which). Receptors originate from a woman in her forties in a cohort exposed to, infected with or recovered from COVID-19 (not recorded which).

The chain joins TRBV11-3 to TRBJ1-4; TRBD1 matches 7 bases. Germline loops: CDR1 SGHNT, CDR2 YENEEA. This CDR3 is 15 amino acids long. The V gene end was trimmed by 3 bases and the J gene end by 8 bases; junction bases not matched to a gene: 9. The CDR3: CASSFPYRGGEKLFF. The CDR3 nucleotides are TGTGCCAGCAGCTTCCCATACAGGGGTGGCGAAAAACTGTTTTTT.

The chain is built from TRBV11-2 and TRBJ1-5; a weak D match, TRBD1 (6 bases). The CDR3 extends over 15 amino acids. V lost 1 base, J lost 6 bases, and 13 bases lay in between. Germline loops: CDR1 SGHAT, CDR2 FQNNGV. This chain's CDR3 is CASSLGTASSQPQHF. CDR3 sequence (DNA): TGTGCCAGCAGCTTAGGGACAGCCAGTAGTCAGCCCCAGCATTTT.

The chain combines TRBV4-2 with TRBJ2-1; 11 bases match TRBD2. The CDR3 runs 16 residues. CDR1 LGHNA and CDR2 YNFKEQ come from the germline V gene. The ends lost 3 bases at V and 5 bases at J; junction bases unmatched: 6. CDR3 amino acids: CASSHSTSGADNEQFF. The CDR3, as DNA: TGTGCCAGCAGCCATTCGACTAGCGGGGCTGACAATGAGCAGTTCTTC.

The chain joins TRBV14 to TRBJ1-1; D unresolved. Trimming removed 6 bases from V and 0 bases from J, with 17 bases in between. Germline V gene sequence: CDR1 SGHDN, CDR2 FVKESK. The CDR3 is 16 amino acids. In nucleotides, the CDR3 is TGTGCCAGCAGACCCCGACGGAGTTTCATGAACACTGAAGCTTTCTTT. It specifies CASRPRRSFMNTEAFF.

DNA of the CDR3: TGTGCCAGCAGCAAAGACACAGGGGGGATGAGGCCCCAGCATTTT. This encodes CASSKDTGGMRPQHF. This chain uses TRBV21-1 with TRBJ1-5; the table's D call of TRBD1 was not tested on the DNA. TRBV21-1 is assigned pseudogene status. The CDR3 spans 15 residues.

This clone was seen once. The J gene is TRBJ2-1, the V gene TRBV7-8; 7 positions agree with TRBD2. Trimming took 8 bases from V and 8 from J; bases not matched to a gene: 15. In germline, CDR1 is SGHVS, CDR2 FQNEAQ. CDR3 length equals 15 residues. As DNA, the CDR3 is TGTGCCAGCCGGGCTGGCGGGAGTGAGCGCTATGAGCAGTTCTTC. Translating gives CASRAGGSERYEQFF. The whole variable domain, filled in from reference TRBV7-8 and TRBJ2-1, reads GAGVSQSPRYKVAKRGQDVALRCDPISGHVSLFWYQQALGQGPEFLTYFQNEAQLDKSGLPSDRFFAERPEGSVSTLKIQRTQQEDSAVYLCASRAGGSERYEQFFGPGTRLTVL.

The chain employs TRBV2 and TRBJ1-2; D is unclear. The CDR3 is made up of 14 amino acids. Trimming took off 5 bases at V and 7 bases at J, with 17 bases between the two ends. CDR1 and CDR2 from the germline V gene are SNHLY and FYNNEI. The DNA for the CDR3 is TGTGCCAGCAGTCCTGGGCCTTCCGGTCTTGGCTACACCTTC. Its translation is CASSPGPSGLGYTF.

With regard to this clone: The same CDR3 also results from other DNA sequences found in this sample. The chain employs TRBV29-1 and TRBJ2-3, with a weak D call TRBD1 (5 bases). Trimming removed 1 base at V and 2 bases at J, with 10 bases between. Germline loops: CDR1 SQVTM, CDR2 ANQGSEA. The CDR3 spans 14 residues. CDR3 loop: CSVEGQGFTDTQYF. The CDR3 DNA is TGCAGCGTTGAAGGTCAGGGTTTCACAGATACGCAGTATTTT.

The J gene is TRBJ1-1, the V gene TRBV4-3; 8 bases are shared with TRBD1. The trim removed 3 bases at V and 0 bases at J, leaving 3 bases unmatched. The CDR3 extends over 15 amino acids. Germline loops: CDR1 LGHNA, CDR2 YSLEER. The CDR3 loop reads CASSHRGPMNTEAFF. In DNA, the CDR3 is TGCGCCAGCAGCCACAGGGGGCCCATGAACACTGAAGCTTTCTTT.

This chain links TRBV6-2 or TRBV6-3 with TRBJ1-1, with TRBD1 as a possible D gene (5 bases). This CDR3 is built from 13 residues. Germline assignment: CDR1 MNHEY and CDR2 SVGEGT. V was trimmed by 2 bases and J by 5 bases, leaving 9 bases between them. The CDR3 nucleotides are TGTGCCAGCAGTTACCCTCCAGGGACTGAAGCTTTCTTT. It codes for CASSYPPGTEAFF.

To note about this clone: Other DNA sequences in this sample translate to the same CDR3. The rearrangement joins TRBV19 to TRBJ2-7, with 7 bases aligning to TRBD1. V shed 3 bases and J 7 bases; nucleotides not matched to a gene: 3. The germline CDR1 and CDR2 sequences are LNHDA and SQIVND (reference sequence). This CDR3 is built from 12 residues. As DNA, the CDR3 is TGTGCCAGTAGTATTGGCAGGGGGGAGCAGTACTTC. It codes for CASSIGRGEQYF.

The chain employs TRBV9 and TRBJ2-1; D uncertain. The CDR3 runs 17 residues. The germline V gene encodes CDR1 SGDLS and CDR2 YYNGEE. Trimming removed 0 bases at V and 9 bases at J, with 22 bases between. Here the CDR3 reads CASSVEPPPTPPGEQFF. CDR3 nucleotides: TGTGCCAGCAGCGTAGAACCCCCCCCCACCCCCCCGGGTGAGCAGTTCTTC.

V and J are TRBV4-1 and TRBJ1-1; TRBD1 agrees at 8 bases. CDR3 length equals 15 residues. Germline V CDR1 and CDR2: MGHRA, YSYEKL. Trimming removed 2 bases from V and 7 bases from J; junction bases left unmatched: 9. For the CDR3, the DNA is TGCGCCAGCAGCCAATCCTCAGGGGGCGCCTATGAAGCTTTCTTT. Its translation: CASSQSSGGAYEAFF.

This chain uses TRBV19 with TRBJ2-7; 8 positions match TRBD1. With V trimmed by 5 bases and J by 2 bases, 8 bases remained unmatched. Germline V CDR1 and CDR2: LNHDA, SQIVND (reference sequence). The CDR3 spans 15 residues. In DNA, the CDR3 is TGTGCCAGTAGTCCCGGGACAGGAGACCCCTACGAGCAGTACTTC. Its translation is CASSPGTGDPYEQYF.

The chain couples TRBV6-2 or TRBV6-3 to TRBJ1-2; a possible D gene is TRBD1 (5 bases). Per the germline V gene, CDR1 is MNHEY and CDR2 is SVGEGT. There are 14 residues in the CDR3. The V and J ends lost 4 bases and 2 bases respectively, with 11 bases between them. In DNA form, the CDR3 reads TGTGCCAGCAGTTCTTTACGACAGAACTATGGCTACACCTTC. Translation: CASSSLRQNYGYTF.

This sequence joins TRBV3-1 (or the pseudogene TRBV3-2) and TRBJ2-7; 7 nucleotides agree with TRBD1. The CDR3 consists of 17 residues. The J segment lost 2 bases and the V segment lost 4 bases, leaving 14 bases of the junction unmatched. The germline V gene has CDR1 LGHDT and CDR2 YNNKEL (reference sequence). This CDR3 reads CASSRRSRDRVAYEQYF. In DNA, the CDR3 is TGTGCCAGCAGCCGACGGTCCCGGGACAGAGTCGCCTACGAGCAGTACTTC.

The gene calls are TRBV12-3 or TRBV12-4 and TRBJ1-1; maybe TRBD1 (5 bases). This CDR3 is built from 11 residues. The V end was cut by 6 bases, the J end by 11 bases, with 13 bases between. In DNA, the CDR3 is TGTGCCAGCAGGCTTCCCGGGGGTGCTTTCTTT. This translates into CASRLPGGAFF.

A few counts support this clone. DNA for the CDR3: TGTGCCAGCAGCTCCGGGGACAGCAGTGAAGCTTTCTTT. It translates to CASSSGDSSEAFF. This chain connects TRBV7-9 to TRBJ1-1, with TRBD1 matching 7 bases. V lost 4 bases to trimming and J lost 7 bases; unmatched junction nucleotides: 6. The length of the CDR3 is 13 residues. Germline CDR1 is SEHNR and CDR2 is FQNEAQ (reference sequence). The full variable domain, rest sourced from reference TRBV7-9 and TRBJ1-1, is DTGVSQNPRHKITKRGQNVTFRCDPISEHNRLYWYRQTLGQGPEFLTYFQNEAQLEKSRLLSDRFSAERPKGSFSTLEIQRTEQGDSAMYLCASSSGDSSEAFFGQGTRLTVV.

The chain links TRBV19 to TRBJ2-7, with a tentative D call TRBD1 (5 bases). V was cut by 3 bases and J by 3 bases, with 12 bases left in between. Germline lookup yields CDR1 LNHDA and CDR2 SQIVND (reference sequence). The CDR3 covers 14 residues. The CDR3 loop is CASSISTALYEQYF. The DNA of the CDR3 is TGTGCCAGTAGTATCTCGACAGCACTCTACGAGCAGTACTTC.

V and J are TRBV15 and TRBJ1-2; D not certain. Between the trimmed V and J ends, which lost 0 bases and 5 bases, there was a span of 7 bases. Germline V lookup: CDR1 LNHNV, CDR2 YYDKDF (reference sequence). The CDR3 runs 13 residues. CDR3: CATSRDLSYGYTF. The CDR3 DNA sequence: TGTGCCACCAGCAGAGATTTGTCTTATGGCTACACCTTC.

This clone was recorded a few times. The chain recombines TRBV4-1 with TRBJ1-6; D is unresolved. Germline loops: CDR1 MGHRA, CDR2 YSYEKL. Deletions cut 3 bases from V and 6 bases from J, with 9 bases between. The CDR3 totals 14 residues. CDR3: CASSQAGFNSPLHF. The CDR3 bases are TGCGCCAGCAGCCAGGCAGGATTTAATTCACCCCTCCACTTT.